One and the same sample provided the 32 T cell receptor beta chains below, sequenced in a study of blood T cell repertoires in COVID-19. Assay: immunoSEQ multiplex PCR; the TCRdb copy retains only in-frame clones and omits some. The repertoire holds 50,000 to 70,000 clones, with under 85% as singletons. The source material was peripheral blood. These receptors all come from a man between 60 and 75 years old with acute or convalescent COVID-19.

The DNA of the CDR3 is TGTGCCAGCAGTTGGGGACAGGCAAACTATGGCTACACCTTC. Its translation: CASSWGQANYGYTF. The rearrangement links TRBV6-5 to TRBJ1-2, with 8 bases fitting TRBD1. V trimming: 4 bases; J trimming: 2 bases; junction bases outside the gene matches: 3. CDR3 size: 14 residues. The germline V gene encodes CDR1 MNHEY and CDR2 SVGAGI.

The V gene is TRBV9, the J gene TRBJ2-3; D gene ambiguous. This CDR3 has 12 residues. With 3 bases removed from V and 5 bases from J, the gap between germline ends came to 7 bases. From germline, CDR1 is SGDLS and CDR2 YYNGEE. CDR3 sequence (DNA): TGTGCCAGCAGCGCTATGGTAGATACGCAGTATTTT. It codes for CASSAMVDTQYF.

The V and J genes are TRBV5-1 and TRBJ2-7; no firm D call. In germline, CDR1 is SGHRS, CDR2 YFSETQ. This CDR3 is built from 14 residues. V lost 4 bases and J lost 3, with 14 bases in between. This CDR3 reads CASSPLPSIYEQYF. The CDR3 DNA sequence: TGCGCCAGCAGCCCTCTACCGAGCATCTACGAGCAGTACTTC.

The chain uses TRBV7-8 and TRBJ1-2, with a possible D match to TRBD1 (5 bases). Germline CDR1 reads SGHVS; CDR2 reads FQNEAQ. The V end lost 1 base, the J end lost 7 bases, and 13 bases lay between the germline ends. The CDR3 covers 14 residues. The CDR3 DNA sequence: TGTGCCAGCAGCTTAGATGGCGGCGGGGCTGGCTACACCTTC. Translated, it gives CASSLDGGGAGYTF.

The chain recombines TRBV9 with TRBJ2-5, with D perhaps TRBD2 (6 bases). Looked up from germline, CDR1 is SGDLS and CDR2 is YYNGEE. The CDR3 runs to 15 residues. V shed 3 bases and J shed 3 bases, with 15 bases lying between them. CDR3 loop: CASSGSGGSKETQYF. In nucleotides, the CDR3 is TGTGCCAGCAGCGGGAGCGGAGGGAGCAAAGAGACCCAGTACTTC.

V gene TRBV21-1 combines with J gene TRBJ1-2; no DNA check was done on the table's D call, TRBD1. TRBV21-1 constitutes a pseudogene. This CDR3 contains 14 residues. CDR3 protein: CASSKVDRNHGYTF. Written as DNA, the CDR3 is TGTGCCAGCAGCAAAGTCGACAGGAACCATGGCTACACCTTC.

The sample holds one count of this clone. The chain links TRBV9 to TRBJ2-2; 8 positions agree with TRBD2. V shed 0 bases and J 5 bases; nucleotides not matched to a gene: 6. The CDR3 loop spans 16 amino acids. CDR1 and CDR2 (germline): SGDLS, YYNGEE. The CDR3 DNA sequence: TGTGCCAGCAGCGTAGACGCGGGGGGTGGGACCGGGGAGCTGTTTTTT. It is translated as CASSVDAGGGTGELFF.

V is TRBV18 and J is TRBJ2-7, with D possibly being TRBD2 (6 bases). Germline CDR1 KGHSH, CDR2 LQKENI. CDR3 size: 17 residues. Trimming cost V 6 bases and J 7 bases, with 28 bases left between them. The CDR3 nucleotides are TGTGCCAGCTCCCCCTTCTCGGCGGGGTTGACCTCGGGGGAGCAGTACTTC. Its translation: CASSPFSAGLTSGEQYF.

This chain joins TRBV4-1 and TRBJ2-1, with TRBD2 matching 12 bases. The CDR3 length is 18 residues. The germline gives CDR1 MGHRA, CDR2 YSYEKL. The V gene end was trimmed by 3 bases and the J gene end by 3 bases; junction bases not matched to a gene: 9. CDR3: CASSQWLAGGPGYNEQFF. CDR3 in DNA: TGCGCCAGCAGCCAGTGGCTAGCGGGGGGGCCGGGCTACAATGAGCAGTTCTTC.

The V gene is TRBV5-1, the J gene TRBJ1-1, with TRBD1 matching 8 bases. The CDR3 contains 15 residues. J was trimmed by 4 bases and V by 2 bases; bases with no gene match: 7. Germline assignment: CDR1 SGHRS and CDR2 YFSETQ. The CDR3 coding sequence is TGCGCCAGCAGCTTCGGAGGACAGGGTTCCACTGAAGCTTTCTTT. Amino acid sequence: CASSFGGQGSTEAFF.

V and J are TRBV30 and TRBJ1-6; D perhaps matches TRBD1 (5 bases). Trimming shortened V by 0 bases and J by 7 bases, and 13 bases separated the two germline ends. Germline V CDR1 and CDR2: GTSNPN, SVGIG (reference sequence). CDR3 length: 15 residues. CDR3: CAWSVDRQPNSPLHF. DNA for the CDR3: TGTGCCTGGAGTGTTGATAGACAGCCAAATTCACCCCTCCACTTT.

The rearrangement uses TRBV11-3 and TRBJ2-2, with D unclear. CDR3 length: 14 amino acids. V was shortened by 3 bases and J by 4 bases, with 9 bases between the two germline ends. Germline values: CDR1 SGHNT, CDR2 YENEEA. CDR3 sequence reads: CASSFGQPTGELFF. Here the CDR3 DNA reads TGTGCCAGCAGCTTTGGGCAGCCCACCGGGGAGCTGTTTTTT.

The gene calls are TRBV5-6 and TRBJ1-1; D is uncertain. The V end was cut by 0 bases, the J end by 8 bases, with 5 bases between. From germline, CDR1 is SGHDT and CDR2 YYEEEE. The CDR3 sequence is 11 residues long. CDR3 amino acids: CASSLAREAFF. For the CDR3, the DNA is TGTGCCAGCAGCTTGGCGCGGGAAGCTTTCTTT.

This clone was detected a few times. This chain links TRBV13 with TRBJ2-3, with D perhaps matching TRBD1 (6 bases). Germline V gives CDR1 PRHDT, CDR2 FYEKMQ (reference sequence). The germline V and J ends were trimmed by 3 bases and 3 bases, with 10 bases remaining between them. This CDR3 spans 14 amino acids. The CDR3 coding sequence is TGTGCCAGCAGCTTCCTCACAGGGACAGATACGCAGTATTTT. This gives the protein CASSFLTGTDTQYF.

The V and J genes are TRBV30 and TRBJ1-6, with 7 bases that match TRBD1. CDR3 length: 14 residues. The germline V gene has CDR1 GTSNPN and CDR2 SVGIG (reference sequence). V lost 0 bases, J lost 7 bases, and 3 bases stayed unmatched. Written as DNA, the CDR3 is TGTGCCTGGAGTGTAGGGACAGAGAATTCACCCCTCCACTTT. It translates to CAWSVGTENSPLHF.

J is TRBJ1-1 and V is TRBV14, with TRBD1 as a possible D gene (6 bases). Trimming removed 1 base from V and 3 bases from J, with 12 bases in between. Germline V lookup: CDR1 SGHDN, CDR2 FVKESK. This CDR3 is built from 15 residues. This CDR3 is CASSQGTGSDTEAFF. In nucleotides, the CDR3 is TGTGCCAGCAGCCAAGGTACAGGGTCGGACACTGAAGCTTTCTTT.

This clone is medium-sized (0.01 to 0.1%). The CDR3 reads CASSEVGAATQYF. The CDR3 bases are TGTGCCAGCAGTGAAGTGGGGGCAGCTACGCAGTATTTT. The chain joins TRBV6-1 to TRBJ2-3; possible D gene TRBD1, 6 bases. Per the germline V gene, CDR1 is MNHNS and CDR2 is SASEGT. Trimming took 1 base from V and 8 from J, leaving 10 bases between them. The CDR3 covers 13 residues.

In DNA, the CDR3 is TGTGCCAGCAGCTTAGTAGCCGTTGCTCCGGGACAGGGGGTCTACGAGCAGTACTTC. It translates to CASSLVAVAPGQGVYEQYF. The V call is TRBV7-9, the J call TRBJ2-7; 11 nucleotides align to TRBD1. With 1 base clipped from V and 3 bases from J, the junction kept 14 bases outside the gene matches. The CDR3 extends over 19 amino acids. From germline, CDR1 is SEHNR and CDR2 FQNEAQ (reference sequence).

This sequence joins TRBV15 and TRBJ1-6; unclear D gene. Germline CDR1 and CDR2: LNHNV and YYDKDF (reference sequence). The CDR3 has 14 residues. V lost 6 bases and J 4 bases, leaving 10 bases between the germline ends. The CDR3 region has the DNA TGTGCCACCAGTACGGGTTTTTATAATTCACCCCTCCACTTT. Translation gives CATSTGFYNSPLHF.

The DNA for the CDR3 is TGTGCCAGCAGGGGGGACACCTACGAGCAGTACTTC. Encoded protein: CASRGDTYEQYF. The chain is built from TRBV6-5 and TRBJ2-7; a possible D gene is TRBD1 (6 bases). The CDR3 has 12 residues. Germline V gene data show CDR1 as MNHEY and CDR2 as SVGAGI. V was shortened by 6 bases and J by 2 bases, with 8 bases between the two germline ends.

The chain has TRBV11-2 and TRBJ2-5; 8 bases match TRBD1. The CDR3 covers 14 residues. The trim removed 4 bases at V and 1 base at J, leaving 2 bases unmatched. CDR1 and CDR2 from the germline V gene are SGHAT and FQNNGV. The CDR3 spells CASSYDRGQETQYF. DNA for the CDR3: TGTGCCAGCAGCTACGACAGGGGCCAAGAGACCCAGTACTTC.

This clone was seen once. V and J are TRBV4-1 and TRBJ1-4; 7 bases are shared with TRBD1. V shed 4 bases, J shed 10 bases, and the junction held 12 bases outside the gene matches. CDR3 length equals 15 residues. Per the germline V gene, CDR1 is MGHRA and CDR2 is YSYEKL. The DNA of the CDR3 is TGCGCCAGCAGCCTCGAGGGGGCAGCGCCTGGAAAACTGTTTTTT. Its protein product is CASSLEGAAPGKLFF.

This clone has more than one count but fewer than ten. The CDR3 sequence is CASSQDSNQPQHF. CDR3 bases: TGTGCCAGCAGCCAAGACAGTAATCAGCCCCAGCATTTT. The chain couples TRBV7-2 to TRBJ1-5; possible D gene TRBD1, 5 bases. There are 13 residues in the CDR3. Germline CDR1 and CDR2: SGHTA and FQGNSA. V shed 5 bases and J shed 4 bases, with 9 bases lying between them.

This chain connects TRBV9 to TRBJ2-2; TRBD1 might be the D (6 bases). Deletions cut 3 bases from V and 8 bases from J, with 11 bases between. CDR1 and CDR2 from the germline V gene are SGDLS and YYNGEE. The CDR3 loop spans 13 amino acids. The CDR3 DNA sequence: TGTGCCAGCAGCGCCTCAGGGGCTGGGGAGCTGTTTTTT. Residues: CASSASGAGELFF.

CDR3 DNA: TGTGCCAGCAGCCACCCCAGGCAGGGAGGGACTGAAGCTTTCTTT. Translating gives CASSHPRQGGTEAFF. The V and J genes are TRBV14 and TRBJ1-1; possibly TRBD1 for D (5 bases). Germline values: CDR1 SGHDN, CDR2 FVKESK. The CDR3 covers 15 residues. V lost 3 bases and J lost 5, with 16 bases in between.

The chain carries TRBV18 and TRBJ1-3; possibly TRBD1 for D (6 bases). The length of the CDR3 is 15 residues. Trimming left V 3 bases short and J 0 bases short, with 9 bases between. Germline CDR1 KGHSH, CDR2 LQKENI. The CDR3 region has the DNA TGTGCCAGCTCACCTAGGACAGACTCTGGAAACACCATATATTTT. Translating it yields CASSPRTDSGNTIYF.

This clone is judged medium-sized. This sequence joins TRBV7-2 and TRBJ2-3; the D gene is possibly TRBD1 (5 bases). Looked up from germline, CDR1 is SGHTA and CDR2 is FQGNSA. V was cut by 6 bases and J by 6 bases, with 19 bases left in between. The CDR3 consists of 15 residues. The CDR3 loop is CASSTEGWQGDTQYF. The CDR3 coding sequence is TGTGCCAGCAGTACGGAAGGTTGGCAGGGCGATACGCAGTATTTT.

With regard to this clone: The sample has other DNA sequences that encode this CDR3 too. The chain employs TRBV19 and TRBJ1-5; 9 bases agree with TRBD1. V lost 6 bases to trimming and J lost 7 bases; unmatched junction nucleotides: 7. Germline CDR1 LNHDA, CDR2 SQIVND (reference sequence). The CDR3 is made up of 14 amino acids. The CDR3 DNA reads TGTGCCAGTAGCCGGACAGGGGATCGACAGCCCCAGCATTTT. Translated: CASSRTGDRQPQHF.

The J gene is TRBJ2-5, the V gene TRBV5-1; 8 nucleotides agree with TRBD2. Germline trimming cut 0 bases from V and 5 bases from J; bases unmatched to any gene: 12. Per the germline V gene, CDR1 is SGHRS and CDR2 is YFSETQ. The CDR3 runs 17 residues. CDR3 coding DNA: TGCGCCAGCAGCTTGGGCAGCGGGGGAGCGCTCGGGGAGACCCAGTACTTC. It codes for CASSLGSGGALGETQYF.

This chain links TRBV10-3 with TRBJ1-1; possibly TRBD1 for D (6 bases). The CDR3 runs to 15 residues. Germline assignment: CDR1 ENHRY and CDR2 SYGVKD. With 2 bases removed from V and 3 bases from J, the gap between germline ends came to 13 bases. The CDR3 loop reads CAISERGGQHTEAFF. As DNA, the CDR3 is TGTGCCATCAGTGAGCGGGGGGGGCAGCACACTGAAGCTTTCTTT.

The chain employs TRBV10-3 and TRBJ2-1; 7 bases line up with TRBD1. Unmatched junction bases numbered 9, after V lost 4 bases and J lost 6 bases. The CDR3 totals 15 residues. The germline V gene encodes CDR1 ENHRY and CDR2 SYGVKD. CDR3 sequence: CAISVGPDRANEQFF. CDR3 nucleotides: TGTGCCATCAGTGTGGGACCCGACAGGGCCAATGAGCAGTTCTTC.

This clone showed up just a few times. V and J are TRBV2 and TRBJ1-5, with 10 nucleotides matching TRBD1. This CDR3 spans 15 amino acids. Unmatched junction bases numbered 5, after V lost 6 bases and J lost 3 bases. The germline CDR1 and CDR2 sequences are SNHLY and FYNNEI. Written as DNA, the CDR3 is TGTGCCAGCAGCGGGGGGACAGGGGACAATCAGCCCCAGCATTTT. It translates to CASSGGTGDNQPQHF.